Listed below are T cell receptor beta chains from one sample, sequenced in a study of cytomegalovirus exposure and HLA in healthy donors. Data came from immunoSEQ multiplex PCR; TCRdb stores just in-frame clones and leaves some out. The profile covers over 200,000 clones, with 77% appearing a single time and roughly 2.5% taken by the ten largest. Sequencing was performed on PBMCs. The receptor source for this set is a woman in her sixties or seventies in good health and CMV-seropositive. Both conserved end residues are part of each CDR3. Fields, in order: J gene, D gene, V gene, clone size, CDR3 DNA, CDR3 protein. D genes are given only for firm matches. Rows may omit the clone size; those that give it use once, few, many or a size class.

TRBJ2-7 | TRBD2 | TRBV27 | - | TGTGCCAGCAGTCCGTCAGCGGGGGGCATCTCCTACGAGCAGTACTTC | CASSPSAGGISYEQYF
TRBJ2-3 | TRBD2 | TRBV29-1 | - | TGCAGCGACCTCCGGGGCGGGAGCGGAGATACGCAGTATTTT | CSDLRGGSGDTQYF
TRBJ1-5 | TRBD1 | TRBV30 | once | TGTGCCTGGAGTCCAGGGGGCGGCAATCAGCCCCAGCATTTT | CAWSPGGGNQPQHF
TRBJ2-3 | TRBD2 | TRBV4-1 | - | TGCGCCAGCAGCCGACTAGCGGGACTGGATACGCAGTATTTT | CASSRLAGLDTQYF
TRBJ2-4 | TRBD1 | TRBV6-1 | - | TGTGCCAGCAACCGGGACAGGGTGACTATTCAGTACTTC | CASNRDRVTIQYF
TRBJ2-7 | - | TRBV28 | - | TGTGCCCCGCCCTACGAGCAGTACTTC | CAPPYEQYF
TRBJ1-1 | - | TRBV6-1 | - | TGTGCCAGCAGTGAAGAAAACGGGGGGGGGCCCCTGAACACTGAAGCTTTCTTT | CASSEENGGGPLNTEAFF
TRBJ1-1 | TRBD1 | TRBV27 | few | TGTGCCAGCAGCGAACAGGGGGCTGAAGCTTTCTTT | CASSEQGAEAFF
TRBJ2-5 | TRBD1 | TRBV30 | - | TGTGCCTGGAGTCCACAGGGGGTTTGGGAGACCCAGTACTTC | CAWSPQGVWETQYF
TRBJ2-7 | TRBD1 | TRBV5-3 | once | TGTGCCAGAAGCTTTGGGACAGGGGCCTACGAGCAGTACTTC | CARSFGTGAYEQYF